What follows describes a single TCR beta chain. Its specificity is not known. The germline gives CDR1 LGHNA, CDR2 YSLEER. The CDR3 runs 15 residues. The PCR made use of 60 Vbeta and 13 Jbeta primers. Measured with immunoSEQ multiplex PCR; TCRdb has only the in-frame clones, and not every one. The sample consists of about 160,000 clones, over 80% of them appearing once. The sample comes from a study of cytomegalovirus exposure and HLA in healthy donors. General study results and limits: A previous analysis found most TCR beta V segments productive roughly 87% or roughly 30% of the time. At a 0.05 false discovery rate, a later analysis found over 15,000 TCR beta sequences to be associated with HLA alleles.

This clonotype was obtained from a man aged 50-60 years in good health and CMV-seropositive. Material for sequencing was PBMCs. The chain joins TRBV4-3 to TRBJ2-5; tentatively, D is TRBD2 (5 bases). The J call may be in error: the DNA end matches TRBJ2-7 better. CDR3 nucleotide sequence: TGCGCCAGCAGCCAAGCGTCTTATAGCGATTACGAGCAGTACTTC. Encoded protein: CASSQASYSDYEQYF.